The 19 T cell receptor beta chains below come from one sample, sequenced in a study of OX40 agonist ivuxolimab in advanced cancers. Generated by immunoSEQ multiplex PCR, the TCRdb table keeps only in-frame clones and is missing some. Of over 20,000 clones listed, roughly 86% are singletons. The material was CD4+ or CD8+ T cells sorted from blood, obtained in a trial of the OX40 agonist ivuxolimab. Receptor source: an adult with an advanced solid tumor such as melanoma, head and neck, liver or kidney cancer.

V gene TRBV6-5 combines with J gene TRBJ1-2; D gene unclear. This CDR3 is built from 12 residues. V lost 0 bases, J lost 13 bases, and 12 bases lay in between. Germline lookup yields CDR1 MNHEY and CDR2 SVGAGI. The CDR3 bases are TGTGCCAGCAGTTACTCAAACGGGGTCCGCACCTTC. It yields the protein CASSYSNGVRTF.

V and J are TRBV4-1 and TRBJ1-1; 7 nucleotides line up with TRBD1. Germline V gives CDR1 MGHRA, CDR2 YSYEKL. V lost 1 base, J lost 0 bases, and 5 bases stayed unmatched. This CDR3 contains 16 residues. The CDR3 region is CASSQAGTELNTEAFF. CDR3 in DNA: TGCGCCAGCAGCCAAGCCGGGACAGAACTGAACACTGAAGCTTTCTTT.

Concerning this clone itself: Other DNA sequences in the same sample also yield this CDR3. The J gene is TRBJ2-1, the V gene TRBV9; D unclear. Looked up from germline, CDR1 is SGDLS and CDR2 is YYNGEE. Trimming took 2 bases from V and 0 from J, leaving 9 bases between them. This CDR3 is built from 15 residues. The CDR3 loop is CASSVGQNSYNEQFF. The DNA of the CDR3 is TGTGCCAGCAGCGTTGGGCAGAACTCCTACAATGAGCAGTTCTTC.

This clone was found a few times. The chain couples TRBV7-9 to TRBJ2-7; no clear D. Trimming stripped 5 bases from V and 2 bases from J, with 19 bases between. Germline lookup yields CDR1 SEHNR and CDR2 FQNEAQ (reference sequence). The CDR3 extends over 16 amino acids. The chain's CDR3 is CASSPGSSAGTYEQYF. DNA for the CDR3: TGTGCCAGCAGCCCTGGGTCTTCTGCTGGAACCTACGAGCAGTACTTC.

DNA for the CDR3: TGTGCCAGCAGCTTAATAGGACAGAACACCGGGGAGCTGTTTTTT. Translated: CASSLIGQNTGELFF. The genes are TRBV7-3 and TRBJ2-2; maybe TRBD1 (5 bases). Trimming took off 1 base at V and 1 base at J, with 7 bases between the two ends. The CDR3 consists of 15 residues. The V gene's germline CDR1 is SGHTA and CDR2 FQGTGA.

The V gene is TRBV6-1, the J gene TRBJ2-3; D not resolved. Germline values: CDR1 MNHNS, CDR2 SASEGT. There are 14 residues in the CDR3. Deletions cut 5 bases from V and 0 bases from J, with 9 bases between. CDR3 DNA sequence: TGTGCCAGCAGTTATCTAGGGAGCACAGATACGCAGTATTTT. Its translation: CASSYLGSTDTQYF.

The chain carries TRBV4-3 and TRBJ1-2, with a possible D match to TRBD1 (5 bases). V was cut by 0 bases and J by 0 bases, with 17 bases left in between. CDR1 is LGHNA, CDR2 YSLEER, per germline. The CDR3 runs to 18 residues. Here the CDR3 DNA reads TGCGCCAGCAGCCAAGAAAGGGACCGCGTGGGTTCTAACTATGGCTACACCTTC. The encoded protein is CASSQERDRVGSNYGYTF.

This chain uses TRBV7-2 with TRBJ1-3; D gene uncertain. V lost 4 bases to trimming and J lost 0 bases, with 4 bases between them. The CDR3 runs to 13 residues. Per the germline V gene, CDR1 is SGHTA and CDR2 is FQGNSA. CDR3 loop: CASSSDSGNTIYF. The CDR3 bases are TGTGCCAGCAGCTCCGACTCTGGAAACACCATATATTTT.

This clone was observed once. The V call is TRBV9, the J call TRBJ2-7, with D hard to call. CDR3 length equals 13 residues. Germline CDR1 and CDR2: SGDLS and YYNGEE. The ends were cut back, 4 bases at V and 0 bases at J, with 8 bases in the middle. The CDR3 nucleotides read TGTGCCAGCAGCACGGACCTCTCCTACGAGCAGTACTTC. It specifies CASSTDLSYEQYF.

Sample share makes this clone large. The genes are TRBV15 and TRBJ2-6, with unresolved D. Germline V gives CDR1 LNHNV, CDR2 YYDKDF (reference sequence). This CDR3 spans 16 amino acids. Trimming took 0 bases from V and 1 from J, leaving 7 bases between them. The CDR3 is CATSRDPLSGANVLTF. CDR3 sequence (DNA): TGTGCCACCAGCAGAGATCCCCTTTCTGGGGCCAACGTCCTGACTTTC.

This sequence joins TRBV19 and TRBJ1-1; no firm D call. Trimming removed 3 bases at V and 8 bases at J, with 13 bases between. This CDR3 region has 13 residues. Germline V gene data show CDR1 as LNHDA and CDR2 as SQIVND (reference sequence). CDR3 loop: CASSIVDSSEAFF. CDR3 in DNA: TGTGCCAGTAGTATTGTGGACTCCTCCGAAGCTTTCTTT.

The chain uses TRBV28 and TRBJ1-5, with D possibly matching TRBD1 (6 bases). Germline CDR1 and CDR2: MDHEN and SYDVKM. The CDR3 is 16 residues long. Trimming stripped 1 base from V and 0 bases from J, with 10 bases between. The CDR3 loop is CASSLLRGFSNQPQHF. The CDR3 nucleotides are TGTGCCAGCAGTTTATTAAGGGGGTTTAGCAATCAGCCCCAGCATTTT. Complete variable domain (other parts from reference TRBV28 and TRBJ1-5): DVKVTQSSRYLVKRTGEKVFLECVQDMDHENMFWYRQDPGLGLRLIYFSYDVKMKEKGDIPEGYSVSREKKERFSLILESASTNQTSMYLCASSLLRGFSNQPQHFGDGTRLSIL.

CDR3 sequence (DNA): TGTGCCAGCAGCTTAGGGCCGGGGGGTAGTCAGCCCCAGCATTTT. Translation gives CASSLGPGGSQPQHF. The chain is built from TRBV7-2 and TRBJ1-5; weak D call: TRBD1 (5 bases). CDR3 size: 15 residues. The V end was cut by 1 base, the J end by 6 bases, with 13 bases between. Germline V gene lookup returns CDR1 SGHTA and CDR2 FQGNSA.

The V gene is TRBV6-5, the J gene TRBJ1-2, with D maybe TRBD1 (6 bases). Germline values: CDR1 MNHEY, CDR2 SVGAGI. V lost 7 bases and J 8 bases, leaving 17 bases between the germline ends. The length of the CDR3 is 13 residues. Here the CDR3 DNA reads TGTGCCAGCACCTCGACAGGCGGGTTAGGCTACACCTTC. It yields the protein CASTSTGGLGYTF.

The V and J genes are TRBV12-5 and TRBJ2-5; D uncertain. The ends were cut back, 2 bases at V and 3 bases at J, with 10 bases in the middle. CDR1 and CDR2 (germline): LGHNT, FRNRAP. The CDR3 runs 14 residues. The CDR3, as DNA: TGTGCTAGTGGTTTGATGAGCAGCGAAGAGACCCAGTACTTC. It translates to CASGLMSSEETQYF.

This rearrangement joins TRBV27 to TRBJ2-7, with D possibly being TRBD1 (6 bases). V gave up 6 bases and J gave up 3 bases, with 9 bases separating them. CDR3 length: 12 residues. Per the germline V gene, CDR1 is MNHEY and CDR2 is SMNVEV (reference sequence). In DNA, the CDR3 is TGTGCCAGCAGAGGACAGCACTACGAGCAGTACTTC. Encoded protein: CASRGQHYEQYF.

This clone was seen a single time. The J gene is TRBJ2-7, the V gene TRBV9, with D unresolved. This CDR3 spans 13 amino acids. Per germline, CDR1 SGDLS and CDR2 YYNGEE. The V and J ends lost 4 bases and 5 bases respectively, with 13 bases between them. CDR3 DNA sequence: TGTGCCAGCAGCTTTGAGGTTGGTAACGAGCAGTACTTC. Translating it yields CASSFEVGNEQYF. Filled out from reference TRBV9 and TRBJ2-7, the complete variable domain reads DSGVTQTPKHLITATGQRVTLRCSPRSGDLSVYWYQQSLDQGLQFLIQYYNGEERAKGNILERFSAQQFPDLHSELNLSSLELGDSALYFCASSFEVGNEQYFGPGTRLTVT.

The V call is TRBV29-1, the J call TRBJ1-4; no firm D call. Germline V gene lookup returns CDR1 SQVTM and CDR2 ANQGSEA. The V end was cut by 7 bases, the J end by 17 bases, with 23 bases between. CDR3 length: 12 amino acids. CDR3 sequence reads: CSAEGIGRRVFF. The CDR3 DNA follows: TGCAGCGCCGAAGGGATAGGAAGACGGGTATTTTTT. The variable domain in full, completed from reference TRBV29-1 and TRBJ1-4, reads SAVISQKPSRDICQRGTSLTIQCQVDSQVTMMFWYRQQPGQSLTLIATANQGSEATYESGFVIDKFPISRPNLTFSTLTVSNMSPEDSSIYLCSAEGIGRRVFFGSGTQLSVL.

The chain links TRBV11-2 to TRBJ2-7; 7 nucleotides agree with TRBD1. V gave up 0 bases and J gave up 6 bases; unmatched junction bases: 20. The CDR3 spans 19 residues. Per germline, CDR1 SGHAT and CDR2 FQNNGV. In nucleotides, the CDR3 is TGTGCCAGCAGCTTAGATGTCCCCCGACAGGGTAAGGAAAGGGTCGAGCAGTACTTC. Translation gives CASSLDVPRQGKERVEQYF.